Listed below are T cell receptor beta chains from one sample, sequenced in a study of blood T cells in healthy people across ages. TCRdb re-called the 5' RACE reads with MiXCR, one entry per CDR3 protein. The top ten clones hold 10% to 13% of a sample with 750,000 to 1,000,000 distinct CDR3 sequences, about 28% of them seen once. This sample also belongs to another study, concerning T cells of mothers and their children.

Sample: blood. Receptors originate from a woman in her 40s in good health. Both conserved end residues are part of each CDR3. A D gene is named only where the DNA matches it firmly. Clone size is not always given. Where it is, it says once, few, many or a class for expanded clones.

CDR3 DNA | CDR3 protein | clone size | J gene | V gene | D gene
TGTGCCAGCAGCTTCTATAGGAAACAGGGCACTGAAGCTTTCTTT | CASSFYRKQGTEAFF | . | TRBJ1-1 | TRBV7-9 | .
TGTGCCATCCGGAGGGGGGGCCCCTACAATGAGCAGTTCTTC | CAIRRGGPYNEQFF | many | TRBJ2-1 | TRBV7-2 | .
TGCAGCGGCAGGGGGGGGAACACTGAAGCTTTCTTT | CSGRGGNTEAFF | . | TRBJ1-1 | TRBV29-1 | TRBD1
TGCGCCAGCAGCACCCTCGGACAGGTGAACGAGCAGTACTTC | CASSTLGQVNEQYF | . | TRBJ2-7 | TRBV5-1 | TRBD1
TGCGCCAGCAGCAACAGGGGGCGGGCTGGGGCCAACGTCCTGACTTTC | CASSNRGRAGANVLTF | many | TRBJ2-6 | TRBV5-1 | TRBD1
TGCAGTGCTGGCGGAGGGCAGTACGAGCAGTACTTC | CSAGGGQYEQYF | many | TRBJ2-7 | TRBV20-1 | .
TGTGCCAGCAGCTCCAGCGGGGTGCAGTTCTTC | CASSSSGVQFF | many | TRBJ2-1 | TRBV12-3/TRBV12-4 | TRBD2
TGTGCCAGCAGTTTATGGGGACTAGCGGCGATTCAAGAGACCCAGTACTTC | CASSLWGLAAIQETQYF | few | TRBJ2-5 | TRBV12-3/TRBV12-4 | TRBD2
TGTGCCAGCAGCAGAGACAGTCTAAGCTCCTACGAGCAGTACTTC | CASSRDSLSSYEQYF | . | TRBJ2-7 | TRBV7-9 | .
TGTGCCAGCAGTTTAGCCCTGGGATCTAGCGGGATGCAAGAGACCGAGTACTTC | CASSLALGSSGMQETEYF | . | TRBJ2-5 | TRBV12-3/TRBV12-4 | TRBD2
TGCGCCAGCAGTGTGGTTTCTGATAATTCACCCCTCCACTTT | CASSVVSDNSPLHF | . | TRBJ1-6 | TRBV4-1 | .
TGTGCCAGCAGTTACCGTGGGGTCTCCTACGAGCAGTACTTC | CASSYRGVSYEQYF | . | TRBJ2-7 | TRBV6-6 | .
TGCAGTGCTAGAGATAGTAAGAAAGGCTACGAGCAGTACTTC | CSARDSKKGYEQYF | many | TRBJ2-7 | TRBV20-1 | .
TGTGCCAGCAGCTTAGGAGGGGACAGGACCAATGAGCAGTTCTTC | CASSLGGDRTNEQFF | . | TRBJ2-1 | TRBV7-2 | TRBD1
TGCGCCAGCAGCCCTCGGGGTGGACAGGCTCAGCCCCAGCATTTT | CASSPRGGQAQPQHF | many | TRBJ1-5 | TRBV5-1 | TRBD1
TGCAGCGTTGGATATAATGGGCGGTTCTTC | CSVGYNGRFF | . | TRBJ2-1 | TRBV29-1 | .
TGTGCCAGCAGCATACAGGGGCTGGGCAATCAGCCCCAGCATTTT | CASSIQGLGNQPQHF | few | TRBJ1-5 | TRBV7-9 | TRBD1